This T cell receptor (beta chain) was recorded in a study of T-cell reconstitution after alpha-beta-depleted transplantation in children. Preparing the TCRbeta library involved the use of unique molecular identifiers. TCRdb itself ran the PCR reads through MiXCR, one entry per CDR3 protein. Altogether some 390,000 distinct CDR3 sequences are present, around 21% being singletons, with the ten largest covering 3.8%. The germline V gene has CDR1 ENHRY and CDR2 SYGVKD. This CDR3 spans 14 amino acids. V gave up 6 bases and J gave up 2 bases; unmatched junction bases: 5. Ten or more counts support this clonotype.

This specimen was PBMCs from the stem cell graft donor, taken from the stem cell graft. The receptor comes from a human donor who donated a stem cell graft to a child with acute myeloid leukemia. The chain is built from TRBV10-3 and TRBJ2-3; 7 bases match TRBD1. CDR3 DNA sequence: TGTGCCATCAGACGACAGGGTACCACAGATACGCAGTATTTT. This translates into CAIRRQGTTDTQYF.